The rows below give T cell receptor beta chains drawn from one sample of a study of beta chain features in type 1 diabetes. Sequencing used immunoSEQ multiplex PCR; TCRdb keeps in-frame clones, though not all of them. The data contain some 400,000 clones, over 13% of them singletons. Sequenced sample: naive CD4+ T cells from blood. The receptors originated from a woman aged 18-35 years in good health. The CDR3 runs from the conserved cysteine through the conserved F or W. The order of the fields is clone size, J gene, V gene, D gene, CDR3 protein, CDR3 DNA. D genes are given only for firm matches. Clone size is not always given. Where it is, it says once, few, many or a class for expanded clones.

>few|TRBJ2-3|TRBV28|NA
CASSPMAGPDTQYF
TGTGCCAGCAGTCCGATGGCGGGACCAGATACGCAGTATTTT
>NA|TRBJ2-7|TRBV5-6|NA
CASSFYADTYEQYF
TGTGCCAGCAGCTTTTACGCGGATACCTACGAGCAGTACTTC
>NA|TRBJ2-5|TRBV7-7|TRBD2
CASSPTSGSLGETQYF
TGTGCTAGCAGTCCCACTAGCGGGAGCTTGGGAGAGACCCAGTACTTC
>NA|TRBJ2-6|TRBV7-9|NA
CASTQDWGAGANVLTF
TGTGCCAGCACCCAGGATTGGGGGGCTGGGGCCAACGTCCTGACTTTC
>NA|TRBJ2-7|TRBV5-1|NA
CASSLAQSGEQYF
TGCGCCAGCAGCTTGGCGCAATCGGGGGAGCAGTACTTC
>few|TRBJ2-5|TRBV6-6|NA
CASSRQGVGETQYF
TGTGCCAGCAGTCGGCAGGGCGTCGGAGAGACCCAGTACTTC
>NA|TRBJ2-7|TRBV4-1|TRBD1
CASSQVPGQGNYEQYF
TGCGCCAGCAGCCAGGTCCCGGGACAGGGAAACTACGAGCAGTACTTC
>NA|TRBJ1-4|TRBV18|NA
CASSQQGGEKLFF
TGTGCCAGCTCACAACAGGGCGGTGAAAAACTGTTTTTT
>NA|TRBJ2-3|TRBV5-6|TRBD2
CASSSTSGSTDTQYF
TGTGCCAGCAGCTCGACTAGCGGGAGCACAGATACGCAGTATTTT
>few|TRBJ2-1|TRBV4-3|TRBD1
CASSQESQGTFNEQFF
TGCGCCAGCAGCCAAGAGTCACAGGGGACCTTCAATGAGCAGTTCTTC
>few|TRBJ2-1|TRBV30|NA
CAWSSTAKKFF
TGTGCCTGGAGTTCGACAGCCAAAAAGTTCTTC
>few|TRBJ2-7|TRBV28|NA
CASSVFYEQYF
TGTGCCAGCAGTGTCTTCTACGAGCAGTACTTC
>few|TRBJ2-3|TRBV7-2|NA
CASSLDSDTDTQYF
TGTGCCAGCAGCTTAGATTCAGACACAGATACGCAGTATTTT
>NA|TRBJ1-2|TRBV19|NA
CASSMTGNYGYTF
TGTGCCAGTAGCATGACAGGAAACTATGGCTACACCTTC
>NA|TRBJ2-1|TRBV25-1|NA
CASSERGSGKDNEQFF
TGTGCCAGCAGTGAACGGGGGTCAGGGAAGGACAATGAGCAGTTCTTC
>few|TRBJ2-5|TRBV30|NA
CAWSALVQETQYF
TGTGCCTGGAGTGCGCTAGTACAAGAGACCCAGTACTTC
>NA|TRBJ2-1|TRBV30|NA
CAWSRSSYNEQFF
TGTGCCTGGAGTAGGAGCTCCTACAATGAGCAGTTCTTC
>NA|TRBJ2-2|TRBV4-2|TRBD1
CASSHQQGAPTGELFF
TGTGCCAGCAGCCATCAACAGGGGGCGCCGACCGGGGAGCTGTTTTTT
>few|TRBJ2-5|TRBV7-9|NA
CASDETDKETQYF
TGTGCCAGCGACGAGACAGATAAAGAGACCCAGTACTTC
>few|TRBJ2-1|TRBV15|NA
CATSGLGGERNEQFF
TGTGCCACCAGCGGCCTAGGGGGAGAGCGTAATGAGCAGTTCTTC
>NA|TRBJ2-6|TRBV9|TRBD1
CASSARAYGTAGANVLTF
TGTGCCAGCAGCGCCCGGGCGTACGGGACAGCTGGGGCCAACGTCCTGACTTTC
>NA|TRBJ2-7|TRBV4-2|NA
CASSQFPDRSYEQYF
TGTGCCAGCAGCCAATTCCCTGACAGATCCTACGAGCAGTACTTC
>NA|TRBJ1-2|TRBV2|TRBD1
CASIVGTGGGYTF
TGTGCCAGCATCGTAGGGACAGGCGGTGGCTACACCTTC
>NA|TRBJ2-3|TRBV5-6|NA
CASSLMLLADF
TGTGCCAGCAGCTTGATGCTTCTAGCAGATTTT
>NA|TRBJ1-4|TRBV5-1|NA
CASSLTATNEKLFF
TGCGCCAGCAGCTTGACAGCAACTAATGAAAAACTGTTTTTT
>NA|TRBJ2-3|TRBV19|TRBD2
CASSYSGSTDTQYF
TGTGCCAGTAGTTATAGCGGGAGTACAGATACGCAGTATTTT
>NA|TRBJ1-2|TRBV30|NA
CAWIRGGYGYTF
TGTGCCTGGATCAGAGGGGGATATGGCTACACCTTC
>NA|TRBJ2-7|TRBV19|TRBD2
CASSTPGTSGNYEQYF
TGTGCCAGTAGTACCCCGGGGACTAGCGGAAACTACGAGCAGTACTTC
>NA|TRBJ2-3|TRBV15|TRBD2
CATSRGPDLRELNTQYF
TGTGCCACCAGCAGAGGCCCGGACTTGCGGGAGTTGAATACGCAGTATTTT
>NA|TRBJ2-5|TRBV9|NA
CASSVRGYQETQYF
TGTGCCAGCAGCGTTCGGGGGTACCAAGAGACCCAGTACTTC
>few|TRBJ2-5|TRBV28|NA
CASSSLDGGVRETQYF
TGTGCCAGCAGTTCCCTCGACGGAGGGGTAAGAGAGACCCAGTACTTC
>NA|TRBJ2-1|TRBV18|TRBD2
CASSSLAEGINEQFF
TGTGCCAGCTCATCCCTAGCGGAGGGGATCAATGAGCAGTTCTTC
>few|TRBJ1-5|TRBV7-9|NA
CASSLDWGGEGQPQHF
TGTGCCAGCAGCTTAGATTGGGGTGGCGAGGGTCAGCCCCAGCATTTT
>few|TRBJ1-4|TRBV25-1|NA
CASRGSLNEKLFF
TGTGCCAGCAGGGGCAGCTTAAATGAAAAACTGTTTTTT
>NA|TRBJ2-1|TRBV10-3|NA
CAISSLDSHEQFF
TGTGCCATCAGTAGCCTGGACAGTCATGAGCAGTTCTTC
>few|TRBJ2-5|TRBV13|TRBD2
CASSIDLGLAGEPPEETQYF
TGTGCCAGCAGCATCGACCTGGGACTAGCGGGAGAGCCGCCCGAGGAGACCCAGTACTTC
>NA|TRBJ2-7|TRBV27|NA
CASSLGATPPYEQYF
TGTGCCAGCAGTTTGGGGGCGACACCCCCCTACGAGCAGTACTTC